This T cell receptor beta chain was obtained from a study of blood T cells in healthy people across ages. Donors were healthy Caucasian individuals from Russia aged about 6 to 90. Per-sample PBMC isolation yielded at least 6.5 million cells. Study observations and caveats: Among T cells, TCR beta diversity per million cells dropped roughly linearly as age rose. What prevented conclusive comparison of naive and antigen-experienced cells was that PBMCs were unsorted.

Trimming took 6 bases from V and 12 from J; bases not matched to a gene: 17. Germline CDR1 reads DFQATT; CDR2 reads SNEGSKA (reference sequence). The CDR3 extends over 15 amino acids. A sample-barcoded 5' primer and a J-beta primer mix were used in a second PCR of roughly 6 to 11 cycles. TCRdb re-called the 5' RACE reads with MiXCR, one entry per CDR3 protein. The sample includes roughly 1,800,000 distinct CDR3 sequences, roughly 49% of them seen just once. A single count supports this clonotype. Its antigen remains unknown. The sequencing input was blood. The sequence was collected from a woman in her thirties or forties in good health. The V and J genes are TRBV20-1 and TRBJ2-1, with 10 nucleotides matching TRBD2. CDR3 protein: CSAQEGQRGGHAQFF. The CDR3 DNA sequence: TGCAGTGCCCAAGAGGGCCAGCGGGGGGGCCATGCGCAGTTCTTC.